The entry below gives a single T cell receptor (beta chain) sequence along with its context. Original methodology: By means of reference gene primer amplification, nucleated cell counts were estimated. Here immunoSEQ multiplex PCR was the method, and the copy in TCRdb shows in-frame clones only, minus some. V and J calls and clone size are as listed in that table; D and trimming were resolved from the DNA. Among some 100,000 clones, around 87% were seen once, and the ten largest hold 11%. The CDR3 loop spans 14 amino acids. Germline-derived CDR1 and CDR2 are SGHRS and YFSETQ. The V and J ends lost 2 bases and 4 bases respectively, with 12 bases between them. These data originate in a study of blood T cell repertoires in COVID-19. At the level of the study: Donors in the United States, Italy and Spain gave samples during acute or convalescent COVID-19. T cells, B-cell-depleted T cells, or PBMCs supplied cDNA or gDNA.

The chain links TRBV5-1 to TRBJ1-2; D gene unclear. The sequenced sample was peripheral blood. The clonotype originates from a woman younger than 45 with acute or convalescent COVID-19. The CDR3 nucleotides are TGCGCCAGCAGCTTTGAGACGGGGAGCTATGGCTACACCTTC. As protein: CASSFETGSYGYTF.